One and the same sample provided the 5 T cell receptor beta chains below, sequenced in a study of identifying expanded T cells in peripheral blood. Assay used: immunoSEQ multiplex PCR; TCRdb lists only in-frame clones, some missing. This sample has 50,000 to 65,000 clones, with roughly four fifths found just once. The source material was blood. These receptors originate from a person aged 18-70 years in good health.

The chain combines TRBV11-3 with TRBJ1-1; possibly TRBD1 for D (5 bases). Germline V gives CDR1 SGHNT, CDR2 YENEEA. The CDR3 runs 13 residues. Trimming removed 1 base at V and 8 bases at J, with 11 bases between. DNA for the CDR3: TGTGCCAGCAGCTTAGTGCGGGGCGGCGAAGCTTTCTTT. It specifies CASSLVRGGEAFF. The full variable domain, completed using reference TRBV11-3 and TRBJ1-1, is EAGVVQSPRYKIIEKKQPVAFWCNPISGHNTLYWYLQNLGQGPELLIRYENEEAVDDSQLPKDRFSAERLKGVDSTLKIQPAELGDSAVYLCASSLVRGGEAFFGQGTRLTVV.

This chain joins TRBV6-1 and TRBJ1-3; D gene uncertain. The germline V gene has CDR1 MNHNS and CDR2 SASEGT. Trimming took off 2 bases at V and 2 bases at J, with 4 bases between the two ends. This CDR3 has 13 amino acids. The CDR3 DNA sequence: TGTGCCAGCAGTGAAACGGCTGGAAACACCATATATTTT. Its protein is CASSETAGNTIYF.

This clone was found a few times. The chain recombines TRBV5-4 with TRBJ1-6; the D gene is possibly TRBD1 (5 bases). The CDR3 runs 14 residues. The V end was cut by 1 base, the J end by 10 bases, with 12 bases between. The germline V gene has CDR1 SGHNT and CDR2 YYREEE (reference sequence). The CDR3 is CASSLQGLDSPLHF. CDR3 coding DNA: TGTGCCAGCAGCTTGCAGGGCTTAGACTCACCCCTCCACTTT.

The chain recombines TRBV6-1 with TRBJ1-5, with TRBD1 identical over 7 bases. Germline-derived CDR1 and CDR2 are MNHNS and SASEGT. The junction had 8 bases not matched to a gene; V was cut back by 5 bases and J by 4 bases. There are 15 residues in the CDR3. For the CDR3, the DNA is TGTGCCAGCAGTACCCAGGGACAGATAAATCAGCCCCAGCATTTT. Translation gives CASSTQGQINQPQHF.

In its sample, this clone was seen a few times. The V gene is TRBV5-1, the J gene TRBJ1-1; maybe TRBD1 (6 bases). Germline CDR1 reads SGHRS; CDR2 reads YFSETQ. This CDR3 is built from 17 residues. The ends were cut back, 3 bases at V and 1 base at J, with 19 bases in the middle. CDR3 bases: TGCGCCAGCAGCTCGTGGGGGGCCGGGCGGGCGAACACTGAAGCTTTCTTT. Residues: CASSSWGAGRANTEAFF.